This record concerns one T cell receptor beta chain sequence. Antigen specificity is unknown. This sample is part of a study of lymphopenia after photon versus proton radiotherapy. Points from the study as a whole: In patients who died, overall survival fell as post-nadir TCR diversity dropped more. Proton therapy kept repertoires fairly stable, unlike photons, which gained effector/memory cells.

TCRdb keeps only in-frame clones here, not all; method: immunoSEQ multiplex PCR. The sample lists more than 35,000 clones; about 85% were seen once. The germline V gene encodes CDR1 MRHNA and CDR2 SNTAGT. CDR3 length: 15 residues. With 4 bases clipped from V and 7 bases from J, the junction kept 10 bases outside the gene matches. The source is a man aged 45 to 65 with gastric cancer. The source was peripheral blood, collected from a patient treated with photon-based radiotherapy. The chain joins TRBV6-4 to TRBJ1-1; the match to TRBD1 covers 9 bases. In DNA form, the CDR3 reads TGTGCCAGCAGTGCATTTGACAGGGGGAGTGGTGAAGCTTTCTTT. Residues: CASSAFDRGSGEAFF.